The 18 T cell receptor beta chains below all came from one sample that was sequenced in a study of T-cell reconstitution after alpha-beta-depleted transplantation in children. The TCRbeta library incorporated unique molecular identifiers. TCRdb used MiXCR to reprocess the PCR reads, holding one entry per CDR3 protein. This sample has about 980,000 distinct CDR3 sequences, with around 30% found just once. The sample was PBMCs, mostly from graft donor cells, taken 360 days after TCRalphabeta/CD19-depleted stem cell transplant. The receptors originated from a boy under three years old who had a stem cell transplant for SCID, so the T cells may come from the graft donor.

This sequence joins TRBV14 and TRBJ2-1; TRBD1 aligns across 8 bases. Germline CDR1 is SGHDN and CDR2 is FVKESK. Unmatched junction bases numbered 4, after V lost 4 bases and J lost 2 bases. This CDR3 has 15 residues. As DNA, the CDR3 is TGTGCCAGCAGCCGACAGGGGACCCCCTACAATGAGCAGTTCTTC. Residues: CASSRQGTPYNEQFF.

The chain joins TRBV5-6 to TRBJ2-3; 8 bases are shared with TRBD1. This CDR3 contains 12 residues. Trimming removed 6 bases from V and 6 bases from J; junction bases left unmatched: 3. CDR1 is SGHDT and CDR2 is YYEEEE in the germline V gene. The CDR3 DNA reads TGTGCCAGCACCCGACAGGGGGATACGCAGTATTTT. Translating gives CASTRQGDTQYF.

The V gene is TRBV20-1, the J gene TRBJ2-3; no clear D gene. V lost 3 bases and J lost 0, with 13 bases in between. In germline, CDR1 is DFQATT, CDR2 SNEGSKA (reference sequence). This CDR3 spans 15 amino acids. The CDR3 DNA reads TGCAGTGCTAGTTGGGTAGCCCCAAGCACAGATACGCAGTATTTT. This sequence encodes CSASWVAPSTDTQYF.

The chain uses TRBV5-1 and TRBJ1-2; 8 positions agree with TRBD1. CDR1 is SGHRS and CDR2 is YFSETQ in the germline V gene. This CDR3 contains 15 residues. Germline trimming cut 2 bases from V and 2 bases from J; bases unmatched to any gene: 5. CDR3 protein: CASSFGDRPNYGYTF. DNA of the CDR3: TGCGCCAGCAGCTTTGGGGACAGGCCAAACTATGGCTACACCTTC.

The V call is TRBV3-1, the J call TRBJ1-4, with D maybe TRBD1 (5 bases). Germline V lookup: CDR1 LGHDT, CDR2 YNNKEL (reference sequence). The V end lost 4 bases, the J end lost 2 bases, and 11 bases lay between the germline ends. CDR3 length: 15 residues. The CDR3 DNA reads as TGTGCCAGCAGCCCTGCGGGGCTGACTAATGAAAAACTGTTTTTT. This gives the protein CASSPAGLTNEKLFF.

This clonotype has just a few counts. This chain uses TRBV9 with TRBJ1-5; no definite D call. The germline V gene has CDR1 SGDLS and CDR2 YYNGEE. The ends were cut back, 1 base at V and 3 bases at J, with 8 bases in the middle. The CDR3 runs to 14 residues. CDR3 DNA: TGTGCCAGCAGCGTAAAGGGAGACAATCAGCCCCAGCATTTT. Protein product: CASSVKGDNQPQHF.

The sample holds many counts of this clonotype. This rearrangement joins TRBV5-1 to TRBJ2-3; D possibly matches TRBD1 or TRBD2 (5 bases each). Germline V gene data show CDR1 as SGHRS and CDR2 as YFSETQ. V was trimmed by 4 bases and J by 5 bases, leaving 20 bases between them. The CDR3 loop spans 16 amino acids. The CDR3 coding sequence is TGCGCCAGCAGCCTAGCAAAGACAGCACGTGGAGATACGCAGTATTTT. Translation: CASSLAKTARGDTQYF. The complete variable domain, with remaining parts taken from reference TRBV5-1 and TRBJ2-3, reads KAGVTQTPRYLIKTRGQQVTLSCSPISGHRSVSWYQQTPGQGLQFLFEYFSETQRNKGNFPGRFSGRQFSNSRSEMNVSTLELGDSALYLCASSLAKTARGDTQYFGPGTRLTVL.

This clonotype appeared a few times. The chain uses TRBV14 and TRBJ2-5; D remains unclear. V was shortened by 3 bases and J by 0 bases, with 11 bases between the two germline ends. Germline CDR1 and CDR2: SGHDN and FVKESK. CDR3 length: 15 residues. The CDR3 nucleotides are TGTGCCAGCAGCCAGCAGGCAATCTACCAAGAGACCCAGTACTTC. This translates into CASSQQAIYQETQYF.

This chain connects TRBV6-2 or TRBV6-3 to TRBJ2-7, with a tentative D call TRBD2 (6 bases). From germline, CDR1 is MNHEY and CDR2 SVGEGT. The CDR3 spans 12 residues. V was clipped by 6 bases and J by 11 bases, with 17 bases between them. The CDR3: CASSPGRSPEYF. The CDR3 bases are TGTGCCAGCAGCCCAGGGAGGTCGCCGGAGTACTTC.

The CDR3 loop is CASSSLIAGGKETQYF. In DNA form, the CDR3 reads TGTGCCAGCAGCTCGCTAATAGCGGGGGGTAAAGAGACCCAGTACTTC. The gene calls are TRBV5-5 and TRBJ2-5; 10 nucleotides align to TRBD2. The J segment lost 3 bases and the V segment lost 3 bases, leaving 8 bases of the junction unmatched. CDR1 SGHKS and CDR2 YYEKEE come from the germline V gene (reference sequence). The CDR3 has 16 residues.

The chain couples TRBV4-1 to TRBJ2-3; 11 nucleotides line up with TRBD2. V lost 1 base, J lost 0 bases, and 0 bases stayed unmatched. CDR3 length equals 16 residues. Germline assignment: CDR1 MGHRA and CDR2 YSYEKL. CDR3 in amino acids: CASSQGTSGSTDTQYF. In nucleotides, the CDR3 is TGCGCCAGCAGCCAAGGGACTAGCGGGAGCACAGATACGCAGTATTTT.

This clonotype has only a few counts. The rearrangement joins TRBV7-2 to TRBJ2-5, with D possibly TRBD2 on 5 matching bases. The germline CDR1 and CDR2 sequences are SGHTA and FQGNSA. This CDR3 comprises 13 residues. V lost 5 bases and J lost 5, with 12 bases in between. Written as DNA, the CDR3 is TGTGCCAGCAGCGTCAGGTCGGGGGAGACCCAGTACTTC. Encoded protein: CASSVRSGETQYF.

Comment on this clonotype: This may stem from a read error, because a much larger clone lies one nucleotide away. The gene calls are TRBV6-5 and TRBJ2-7, with a possible D match to TRBD1 (6 bases). CDR1 is MNHEY and CDR2 is SVGAGI in the germline V gene. The CDR3 totals 14 residues. Trimming took off 4 bases at V and 0 bases at J, with 10 bases between the two ends. This CDR3 is CASSSLGASYEQYF. CDR3 in DNA: TGTGCCAGCAGTTCCCTGGGGGCCTCCTACGAGCAGTACTTC.

In its sample, this clonotype was seen a few times. V usage is TRBV7-8 and J usage is TRBJ2-3, with 7 nucleotides matching TRBD2. Germline V lookup: CDR1 SGHVS, CDR2 FQNEAQ. The V and J ends lost 8 bases and 5 bases, in that order; junction bases with no gene match: 7. The CDR3 has 13 residues. The CDR3 here is CASRGEAGDTQYF. The DNA of the CDR3 is TGTGCCAGCCGGGGGGAGGCTGGAGATACGCAGTATTTT.

This clonotype was counted at least ten times. The chain joins TRBV7-9 to TRBJ2-1; TRBD2 matches 8 bases. This CDR3 contains 14 residues. Germline CDR1 reads SEHNR; CDR2 reads FQNEAQ (reference sequence). Germline trimming cut 5 bases from V and 2 bases from J; bases unmatched to any gene: 2. CDR3 bases: TGTGCCAGCAGCCCGCGGGGGGCCTACAATGAGCAGTTCTTC. Translated, it gives CASSPRGAYNEQFF.

The chain couples TRBV3-1 to TRBJ2-3, with 10 nucleotides matching TRBD2. V trimming: 1 base; J trimming: 2 bases; junction bases outside the gene matches: 3. The CDR3 spans 16 residues. In germline, CDR1 is LGHDT, CDR2 YNNKEL (reference sequence). The CDR3 protein is CASSQASGGATDTQYF. Written as DNA, the CDR3 is TGTGCCAGCAGCCAAGCTAGCGGGGGTGCCACAGATACGCAGTATTTT.

The table lists this clonotype with a few counts. The J gene is TRBJ2-3, the V gene TRBV6-4; 13 bases are shared with TRBD2. Looked up from germline, CDR1 is MRHNA and CDR2 is SNTAGT. This CDR3 is 22 amino acids long. J lost 0 bases, V lost 5 bases, and 20 bases had no gene match. The CDR3 nucleotides read TGTGCCAGCAGTCCCCGTCCTCCCGGGACTAGCGGGGCCTACCGAAGCACAGATACGCAGTATTTT. Its translation: CASSPRPPGTSGAYRSTDTQYF.

This clonotype came up many times. This chain joins TRBV3-1 and TRBJ2-7; D tentatively fits TRBD1 or TRBD2 (5 bases each). The germline CDR1 and CDR2 sequences are LGHDT and YNNKEL (reference sequence). This CDR3 has 14 residues. V lost 7 bases and J 0 bases, leaving 13 bases between the germline ends. The DNA for the CDR3 is TGTGCCAGCACCCAGGGACGCCTCTCCTACGAGCAGTACTTC. Translation: CASTQGRLSYEQYF.